The subject of this entry is one TCR beta chain. This sample was taken from a study of blood T cell repertoires in COVID-19. CDR1 is LGHDT, CDR2 YNNKEL, per germline (reference sequence). V lost 1 base and J lost 4; bases outside the gene matches: 9. The length of the CDR3 is 17 residues. Only in-frame clones appear in the TCRdb table, and some are missing; sequencing was by immunoSEQ multiplex PCR. The sample includes approximately 340,000 clones, 80% to 95% of them seen just once. The study recruited people aged about 18 to 95 years across some 23 US areas. The TCR comes from a woman aged 40 to 50 who had been exposed to COVID-19. The sample taken for sequencing was PBMCs or T cells enriched from blood (not recorded which). The V call is TRBV3-1 (or the pseudogene TRBV3-2), the J call TRBJ2-5; 10 bases match TRBD2. In DNA, the CDR3 is TGTGCCAGCAGCCAAGTCCCCCTAGCGGGGGTAGTAGAGACCCAGTACTTC. Its translation: CASSQVPLAGVVETQYF.